One and the same sample provided the 11 T cell receptor beta chains below, sequenced in a study of T cell responses to AZD1222 COVID-19 vaccine (dated by TCRdb to the early 2020s). Library prep was done by the immunoSEQ multiplex PCR assay. TCRdb holds this immuneACCESS table with in-frame rearrangements only. Some clones are missing; in checked studies, unresolved V genes explain under half, and the rest has no known cause. This sample gives roughly 120,000 clones in total; around nine tenths of them show up just once. The ten largest clonotypes hold 7.1% of the sample. This sample's time point label indicates: about 28 days (+/-7) after the second vaccine dose. The source was peripheral blood, collected 28 days after the second AZD1222 dose. These receptors were obtained from an adult who received the AZD1222 COVID-19 vaccine.

V and J are TRBV9 and TRBJ2-7; 7 bases map to TRBD1. Losses at the gene ends were 4 bases for V and 0 bases for J; bases not matched to a gene: 7. CDR3 size: 15 residues. Looked up from germline, CDR1 is SGDLS and CDR2 is YYNGEE. This chain's CDR3 is CASSIGQAPSYEQYF. The DNA of the CDR3 is TGTGCCAGCAGCATTGGACAGGCCCCCTCCTACGAGCAGTACTTC.

The chain uses TRBV24-1 and TRBJ2-7; 7 positions agree with TRBD1. CDR1 KGHDR and CDR2 SFDVKD come from the germline V gene. This CDR3 is 16 amino acids long. The J segment lost 4 bases and the V segment lost 3 bases, leaving 11 bases of the junction unmatched. CDR3 loop: CATSDHSRDRTYEQYF. CDR3 DNA: TGTGCCACCAGTGATCACTCCCGGGACAGAACTTACGAGCAGTACTTC.

The V gene is TRBV5-1, the J gene TRBJ2-7; D is uncertain. Germline CDR1 and CDR2: SGHRS and YFSETQ. Trimming shortened V by 0 bases and J by 3 bases, and 13 bases separated the two germline ends. The CDR3 sequence is 15 residues long. In DNA form, the CDR3 reads TGCGCCAGCAGCTTGGGTCCTTCGAAAGGCTACGAGCAGTACTTC. Amino acid sequence: CASSLGPSKGYEQYF.

Here the CDR3 reads CASSLSLNYGYTF. The DNA of the CDR3 is TGTGCCAGCAGTTTAAGTCTTAACTATGGCTACACCTTC. The J gene is TRBJ1-2, the V gene TRBV28; D remains ambiguous. Trimming removed 2 bases at V and 1 base at J, with 5 bases between. The CDR3 runs to 13 residues. Germline CDR1 MDHEN, CDR2 SYDVKM.

This clone was counted once. This chain joins TRBV6-5 and TRBJ2-7; 8 positions match TRBD2. CDR1 and CDR2 (germline): MNHEY, SVGAGI. The J segment lost 0 bases and the V segment lost 6 bases, leaving 7 bases of the junction unmatched. The CDR3 is 15 amino acids. CDR3 coding DNA: TGTGCCAGCAGCCGCAGCGGGGGCGGCTCCTACGAGCAGTACTTC. Amino acids: CASSRSGGGSYEQYF.

V gene TRBV5-1 combines with J gene TRBJ2-2, with a possible D match to TRBD1 (6 bases). The ends were cut back, 7 bases at V and 2 bases at J, with 12 bases in the middle. The CDR3 consists of 14 residues. CDR1 and CDR2 from the germline V gene are SGHRS and YFSETQ. CDR3: CASETGTNTGELFF. For the CDR3, the DNA is TGCGCCAGCGAAACCGGGACAAACACCGGGGAGCTGTTTTTT.

The chain links TRBV19 to TRBJ2-1; unclear D gene. CDR3 length equals 11 residues. V was cut by 7 bases and J by 10 bases, with 11 bases left in between. Germline values: CDR1 LNHDA, CDR2 SQIVND (reference sequence). CDR3 protein: CASTDPPEQFF. The CDR3 DNA follows: TGTGCCAGTACCGATCCCCCCGAGCAGTTCTTC.

The chain carries TRBV7-9 and TRBJ1-4, with a weak D call TRBD1 (6 bases). CDR1 SEHNR and CDR2 FQNEAQ come from the germline V gene (reference sequence). CDR3 length: 16 residues. The V gene lost 2 bases and the J gene lost 10 bases, with 20 bases spanning the gap. CDR3 DNA: TGTGCCAGCAGCTTAAGTATCTCCGAACGAGGGGGAAAACTGTTTTTT. Amino acids: CASSLSISERGGKLFF. Using reference TRBV7-9 and TRBJ1-4 for the parts outside the CDR3, the full variable domain is DTGVSQNPRHKITKRGQNVTFRCDPISEHNRLYWYRQTLGQGPEFLTYFQNEAQLEKSRLLSDRFSAERPKGSFSTLEIQRTEQGDSAMYLCASSLSISERGGKLFFGSGTQLSVL.

V usage is TRBV7-2 and J usage is TRBJ2-5; 7 nucleotides agree with TRBD1. Per the germline V gene, CDR1 is SGHTA and CDR2 is FQGNSA. There are 14 residues in the CDR3. J gave up 4 bases and V 4 bases, and 6 bases lay outside the gene matches. The chain's CDR3 is CASSSRTGRETQYF. In nucleotides, the CDR3 is TGTGCCAGCAGCTCTCGGACAGGACGAGAGACCCAGTACTTC. Full variable domain (missing parts from reference TRBV7-2 and TRBJ2-5): GAGVSQSPSNKVTEKGKDVELRCDPISGHTALYWYRQSLGQGLEFLIYFQGNSAPDKSGLPSDRFSAERTGGSVSTLTIQRTQQEDSAVYLCASSSRTGRETQYFGPGTRLLVL.

The chain uses TRBV6-1 and TRBJ1-2; D is perhaps TRBD1 (6 bases). In germline, CDR1 is MNHNS, CDR2 SASEGT. Trimming shortened V by 4 bases and J by 6 bases, and 21 bases separated the two germline ends. The CDR3 extends over 16 amino acids. CDR3 sequence: CASSGARGGEKDGYTF. The DNA for the CDR3 is TGTGCCAGCAGTGGGGCAAGAGGGGGAGAGAAGGATGGCTACACCTTC.

The CDR3 bases are TGTGCCAGCACCCCGGGGAGGGGCGGGATTCAGCCCCAGCATTTT. Translating it yields CASTPGRGGIQPQHF. This sequence joins TRBV2 and TRBJ1-5, with D possibly matching TRBD1 (5 bases). Trimming removed 7 bases at V and 6 bases at J, with 19 bases between. Germline CDR1 is SNHLY and CDR2 is FYNNEI. The length of the CDR3 is 15 residues.